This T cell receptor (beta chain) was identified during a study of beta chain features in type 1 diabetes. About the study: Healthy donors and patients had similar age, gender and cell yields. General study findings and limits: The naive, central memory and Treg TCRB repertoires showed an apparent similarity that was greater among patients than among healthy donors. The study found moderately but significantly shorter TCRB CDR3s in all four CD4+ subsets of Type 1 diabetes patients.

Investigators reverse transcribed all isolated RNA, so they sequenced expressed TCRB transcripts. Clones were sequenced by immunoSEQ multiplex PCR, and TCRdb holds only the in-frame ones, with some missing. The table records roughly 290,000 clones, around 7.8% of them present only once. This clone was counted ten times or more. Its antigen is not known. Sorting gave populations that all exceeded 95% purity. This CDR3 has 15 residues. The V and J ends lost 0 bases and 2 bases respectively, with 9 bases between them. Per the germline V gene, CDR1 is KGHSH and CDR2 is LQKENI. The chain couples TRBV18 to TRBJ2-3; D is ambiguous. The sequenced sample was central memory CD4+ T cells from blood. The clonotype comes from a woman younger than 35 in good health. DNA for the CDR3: TGTGCCAGCTCACCACCGAGACGGTTCACAGATACGCAGTATTTT. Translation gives CASSPPRRFTDTQYF.